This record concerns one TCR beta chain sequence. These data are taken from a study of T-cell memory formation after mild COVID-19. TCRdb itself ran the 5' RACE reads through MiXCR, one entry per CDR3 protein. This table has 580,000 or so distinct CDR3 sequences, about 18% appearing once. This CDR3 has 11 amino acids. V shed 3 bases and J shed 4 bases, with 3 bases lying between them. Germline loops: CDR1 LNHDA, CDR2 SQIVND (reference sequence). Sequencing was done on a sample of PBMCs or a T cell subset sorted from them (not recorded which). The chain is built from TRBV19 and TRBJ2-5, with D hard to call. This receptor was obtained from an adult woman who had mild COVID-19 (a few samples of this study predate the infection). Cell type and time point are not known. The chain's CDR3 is CASSILETQYF. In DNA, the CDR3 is TGTGCCAGTAGTATCTTAGAGACCCAGTACTTC.